Listed below are T cell receptor beta chains from one sample, sequenced in a study of human T cells and chemical hapten exposure. MiXCR, run by TCRdb on the RACE reads, gives a single entry per CDR3 protein. Found here are 120,000 or so distinct CDR3 sequences, roughly 15% of them singletons; the top ten hold roughly 0.92%. Material: whole blood, obtained in connection with sensitization to the hapten diphenylcyclopropenone (DPC). These receptors originate from a man younger than 30 with alopecia areata. Some clones in this sample may be carry-over from other donors' samples. Both conserved end residues are part of each CDR3. The D gene is left open where the match is weak. The listing skips clone size in some rows; elsewhere it reads once, few, many or a size class.

V	size	D	length	CDR3
TRBV4-1	-	-	14	CASSLPGVGYGYTF
TRBV9	-	-	14	CASSPGWDNSPLHF
TRBV20-1	-	-	13	CSARLDNNSPLHF
TRBV7-2	many	-	16	CASSKVGESGANVLTF
TRBV27	-	TRBD2	16	CASSRPSGGLIGELFF
TRBV11-2	many	-	16	CASTSSPPQGIYEQFF
TRBV24-1	few	-	12	CATSDLPGKLFF
TRBV20-1	few	TRBD2	14	CSAPSSGGLSSEYF
TRBV11-2	-	-	15	CASSYAGRMNTEAFF
TRBV10-3	-	-	14	CAISESSGAYEQYF
TRBV9	-	-	13	CASSDGLDQPQHF
TRBV5-1	many	-	13	CASSLSSGDEQFF
TRBV28	-	-	14	CASSSPASTDTQYF
TRBV25-1	-	TRBD1	18	CASSEYGAAGGMFNEQYF
TRBV7-9	-	-	14	CASSLDNTGHGYTF
TRBV20-1	many	TRBD2	17	CSASARLAGANTGELFF
TRBV29-1	few	-	13	CSVRRTVNTEAFF
TRBV7-9	few	TRBD2	17	CASSSWTSGIAKNIQYF
TRBV20-1	many	-	12	CSASRRGTEAFF
TRBV7-2	-	TRBD1	15	CASSLEGTGSYGYTF
TRBV6-5	few	-	17	CASSSLTGWASTDTQYF
TRBV5-1	many	TRBD1	15	CASSSPGTGDYGYTF
TRBV6-2/TRBV6-3	many	TRBD1	16	CASSYDRGQSYTEAFF
TRBV28	-	TRBD2	14	CASSLSSGAYEQYF
TRBV6-2/TRBV6-3	-	TRBD2	15	CASSNGELARETQYF
TRBV7-6	-	TRBD1	20	CASSLSGQGALKSNTDTQYF
TRBV11-2	few	-	14	CASSLISHNDEQFF
TRBV6-1	-	-	15	CASSLDYRGTDTQYF
TRBV20-1	few	-	14	CSARDLGGTDTQYF
TRBV29-1	few	TRBD1	10	CSVGQGEAFF